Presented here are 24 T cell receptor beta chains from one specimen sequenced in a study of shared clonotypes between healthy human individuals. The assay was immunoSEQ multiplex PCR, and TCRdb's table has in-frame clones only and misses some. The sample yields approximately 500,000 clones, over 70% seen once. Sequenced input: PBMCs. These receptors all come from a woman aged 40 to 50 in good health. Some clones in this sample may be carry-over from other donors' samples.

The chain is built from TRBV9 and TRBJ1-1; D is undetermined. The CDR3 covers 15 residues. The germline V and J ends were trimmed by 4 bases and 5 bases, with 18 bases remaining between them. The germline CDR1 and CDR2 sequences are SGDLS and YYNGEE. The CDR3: CASSPRIRHGTEAFF. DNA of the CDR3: TGTGCCAGCAGCCCCCGGATACGACACGGGACTGAAGCTTTCTTT. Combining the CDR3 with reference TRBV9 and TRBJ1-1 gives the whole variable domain DSGVTQTPKHLITATGQRVTLRCSPRSGDLSVYWYQQSLDQGLQFLIQYYNGEERAKGNILERFSAQQFPDLHSELNLSSLELGDSALYFCASSPRIRHGTEAFFGQGTRLTVV.

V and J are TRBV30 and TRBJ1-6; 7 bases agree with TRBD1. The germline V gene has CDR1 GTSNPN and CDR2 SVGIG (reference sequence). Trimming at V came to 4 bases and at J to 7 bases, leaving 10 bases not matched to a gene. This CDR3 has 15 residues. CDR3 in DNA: TGTGCCTGGACCCAACCGGACAGGCCCAATTCACCCCTCCACTTT. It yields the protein CAWTQPDRPNSPLHF.

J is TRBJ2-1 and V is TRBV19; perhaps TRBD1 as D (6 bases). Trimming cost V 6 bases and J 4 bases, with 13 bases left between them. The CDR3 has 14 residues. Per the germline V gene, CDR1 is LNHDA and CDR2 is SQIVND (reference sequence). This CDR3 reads CASRTTGGYNEQFF. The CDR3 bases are TGTGCCAGTAGGACGACAGGAGGATACAATGAGCAGTTCTTC.

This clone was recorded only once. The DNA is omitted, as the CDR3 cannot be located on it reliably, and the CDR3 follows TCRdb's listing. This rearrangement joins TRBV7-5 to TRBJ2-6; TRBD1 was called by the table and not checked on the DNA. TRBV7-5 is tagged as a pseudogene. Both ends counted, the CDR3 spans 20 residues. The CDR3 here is CARSPQKVGQGSSGANVLTF.

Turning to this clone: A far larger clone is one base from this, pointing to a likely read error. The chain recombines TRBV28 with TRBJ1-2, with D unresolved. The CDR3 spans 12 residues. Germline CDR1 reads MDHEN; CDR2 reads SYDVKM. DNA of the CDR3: TGTGCCAGCAGCCTTCGACTGTATGGCCACACCTTC. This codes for CASSLRLYGHTF.

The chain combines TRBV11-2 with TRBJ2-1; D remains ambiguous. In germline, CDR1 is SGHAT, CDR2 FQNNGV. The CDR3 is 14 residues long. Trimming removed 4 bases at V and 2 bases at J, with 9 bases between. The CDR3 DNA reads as TGTGCCAGCAGCTGGGCAGGACCCTACAATGAGCAGTTCTTC. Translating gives CASSWAGPYNEQFF.

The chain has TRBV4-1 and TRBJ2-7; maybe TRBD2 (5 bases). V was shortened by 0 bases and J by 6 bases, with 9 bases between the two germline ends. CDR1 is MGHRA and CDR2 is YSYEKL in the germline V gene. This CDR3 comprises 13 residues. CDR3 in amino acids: CASSQEASSEQYF. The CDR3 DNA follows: TGCGCCAGCAGCCAAGAAGCTAGCAGCGAGCAGTACTTC.

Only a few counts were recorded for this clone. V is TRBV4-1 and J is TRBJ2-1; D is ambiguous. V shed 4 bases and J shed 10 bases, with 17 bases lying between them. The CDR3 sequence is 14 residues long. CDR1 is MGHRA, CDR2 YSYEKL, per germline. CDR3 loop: CASSPILRAKEQFF. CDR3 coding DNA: TGCGCCAGCAGCCCAATTCTAAGGGCCAAAGAGCAGTTCTTC.

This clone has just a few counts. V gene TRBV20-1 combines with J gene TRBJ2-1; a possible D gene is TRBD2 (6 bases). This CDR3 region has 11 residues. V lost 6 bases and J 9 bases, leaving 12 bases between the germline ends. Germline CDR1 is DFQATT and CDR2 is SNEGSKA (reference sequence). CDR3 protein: CSAERDFEQFF. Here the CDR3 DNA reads TGCAGTGCAGAACGGGACTTTGAGCAGTTCTTC.

In DNA, the CDR3 is TGTGCCGCCAAGGCAGGGGCTTCCTACGAGCAGTACTTC. Translating it yields CAAKAGASYEQYF. V gene TRBV30 combines with J gene TRBJ2-7, with D maybe TRBD1 (6 bases). CDR1 is GTSNPN and CDR2 is SVGIG in the germline V gene (reference sequence). V shed 8 bases and J shed 1 base, with 15 bases lying between them. The CDR3 totals 13 residues.

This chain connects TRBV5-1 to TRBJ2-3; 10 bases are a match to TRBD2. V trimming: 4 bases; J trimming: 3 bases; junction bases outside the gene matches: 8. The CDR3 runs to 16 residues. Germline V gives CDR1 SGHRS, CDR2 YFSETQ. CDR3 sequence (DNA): TGCGCCAGCAGCGCCCCTAGCGGGAGTGAAACAGATACGCAGTATTTT. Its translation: CASSAPSGSETDTQYF.

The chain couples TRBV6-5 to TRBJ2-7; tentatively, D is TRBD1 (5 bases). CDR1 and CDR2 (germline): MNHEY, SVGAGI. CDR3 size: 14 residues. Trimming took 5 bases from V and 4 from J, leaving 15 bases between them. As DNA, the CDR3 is TGTGCCAGCAGTCCATCGGACATTCCATACGAGCAGTACTTC. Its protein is CASSPSDIPYEQYF.

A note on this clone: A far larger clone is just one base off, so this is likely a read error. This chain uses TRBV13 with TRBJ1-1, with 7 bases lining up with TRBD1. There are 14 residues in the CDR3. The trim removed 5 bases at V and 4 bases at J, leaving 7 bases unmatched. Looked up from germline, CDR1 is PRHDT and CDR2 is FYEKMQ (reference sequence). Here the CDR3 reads CASSLQDRITEAFF. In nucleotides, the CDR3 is TGTGCCAGCAGCCTACAGGACAGGATCACTGAAGCTTTCTTT. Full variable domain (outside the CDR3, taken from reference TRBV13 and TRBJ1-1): AAGVIQSPRHLIKEKRETATLKCYPIPRHDTVYWYQQGPGQDPQFLISFYEKMQSDKGSIPDRFSAQQFSDYHSELNMSSLELGDSALYFCASSLQDRITEAFFGQGTRLTVV.

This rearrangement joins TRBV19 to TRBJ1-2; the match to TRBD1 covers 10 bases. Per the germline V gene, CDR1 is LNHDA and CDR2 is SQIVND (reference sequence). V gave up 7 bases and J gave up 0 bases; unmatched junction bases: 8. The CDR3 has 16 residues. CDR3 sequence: CASNLGQGSTNYGYTF. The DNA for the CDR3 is TGTGCCAGTAACCTGGGACAGGGGTCAACTAACTATGGCTACACCTTC.

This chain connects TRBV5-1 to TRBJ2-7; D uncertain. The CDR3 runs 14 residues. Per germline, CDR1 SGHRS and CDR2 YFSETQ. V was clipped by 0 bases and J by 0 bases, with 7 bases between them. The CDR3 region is CASSLAGVSYEQYF. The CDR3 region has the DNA TGCGCCAGCAGCTTGGCCGGCGTCTCCTACGAGCAGTACTTC.

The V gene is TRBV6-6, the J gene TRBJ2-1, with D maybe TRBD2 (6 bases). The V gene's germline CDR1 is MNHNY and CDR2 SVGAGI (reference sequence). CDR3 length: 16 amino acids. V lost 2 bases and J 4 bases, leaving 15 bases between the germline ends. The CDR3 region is CASSYNRDSKYNEQFF. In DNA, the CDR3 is TGTGCCAGCAGTTACAACCGGGACTCTAAATACAATGAGCAGTTCTTC.

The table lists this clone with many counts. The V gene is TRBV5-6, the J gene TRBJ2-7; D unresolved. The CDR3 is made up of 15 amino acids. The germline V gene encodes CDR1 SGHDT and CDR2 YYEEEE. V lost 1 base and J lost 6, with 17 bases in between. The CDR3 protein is CASSLLSAPAFEQYF. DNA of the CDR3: TGTGCCAGCAGCTTGTTAAGTGCCCCGGCCTTCGAGCAGTACTTC.

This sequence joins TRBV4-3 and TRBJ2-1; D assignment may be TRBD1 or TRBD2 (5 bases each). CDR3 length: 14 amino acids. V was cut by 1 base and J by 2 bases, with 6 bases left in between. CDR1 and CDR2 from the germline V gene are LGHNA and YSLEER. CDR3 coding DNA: TGCGCCAGCAGCCAAGCGGGACCCTACAATGAGCAGTTCTTC. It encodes CASSQAGPYNEQFF.

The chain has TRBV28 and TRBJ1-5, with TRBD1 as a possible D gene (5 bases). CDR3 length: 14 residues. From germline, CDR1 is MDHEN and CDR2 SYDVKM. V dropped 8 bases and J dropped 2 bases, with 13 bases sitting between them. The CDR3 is CASGGGQGNQPQHF. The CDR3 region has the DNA TGTGCCAGCGGGGGAGGGCAAGGCAATCAGCCCCAGCATTTT.

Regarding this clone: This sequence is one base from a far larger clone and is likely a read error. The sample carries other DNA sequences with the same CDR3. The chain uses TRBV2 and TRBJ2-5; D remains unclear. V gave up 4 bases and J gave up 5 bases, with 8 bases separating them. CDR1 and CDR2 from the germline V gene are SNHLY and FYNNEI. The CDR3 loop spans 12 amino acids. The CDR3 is CASSVQQETQYF. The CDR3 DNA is TGTGCCAGCAGTGTGCAGCAGGAGACCCAGTACTTC. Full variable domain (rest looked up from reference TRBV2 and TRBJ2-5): EPEVTQTPSHQVTQMGQEVILRCVPISNHLYFYWYRQILGQKVEFLVSFYNNEISEKSEIFDDQFSVERPDGSNFTLKIRSTKLEDSAMYFCASSVQQETQYFGPGTRLLVL.

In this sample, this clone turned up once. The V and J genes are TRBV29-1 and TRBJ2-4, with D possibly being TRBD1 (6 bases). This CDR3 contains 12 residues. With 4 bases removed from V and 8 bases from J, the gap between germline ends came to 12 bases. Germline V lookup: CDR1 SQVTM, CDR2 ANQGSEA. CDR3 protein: CSVARGADIQYF. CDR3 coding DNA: TGCAGCGTTGCCAGGGGAGCGGACATTCAGTACTTC. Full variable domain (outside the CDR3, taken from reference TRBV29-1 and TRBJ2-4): SAVISQKPSRDICQRGTSLTIQCQVDSQVTMMFWYRQQPGQSLTLIATANQGSEATYESGFVIDKFPISRPNLTFSTLTVSNMSPEDSSIYLCSVARGADIQYFGAGTRLSVL.

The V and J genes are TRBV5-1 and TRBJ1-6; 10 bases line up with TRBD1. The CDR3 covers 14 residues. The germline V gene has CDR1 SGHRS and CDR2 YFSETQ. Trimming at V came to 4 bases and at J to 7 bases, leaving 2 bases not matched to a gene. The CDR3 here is CASSADRGNSPLHF. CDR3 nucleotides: TGCGCCAGCAGCGCGGACAGGGGGAATTCACCCCTCCACTTT.

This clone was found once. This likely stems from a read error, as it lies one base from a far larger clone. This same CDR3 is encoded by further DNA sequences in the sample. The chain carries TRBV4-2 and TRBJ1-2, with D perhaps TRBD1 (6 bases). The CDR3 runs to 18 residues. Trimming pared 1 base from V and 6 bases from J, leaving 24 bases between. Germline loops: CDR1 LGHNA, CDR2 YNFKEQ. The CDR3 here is CASSQVVGLWGQGNGYTF. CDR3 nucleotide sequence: TGTGCCAGCAGCCAAGTTGTAGGCCTGTGGGGGCAGGGGAATGGCTACACCTTC.

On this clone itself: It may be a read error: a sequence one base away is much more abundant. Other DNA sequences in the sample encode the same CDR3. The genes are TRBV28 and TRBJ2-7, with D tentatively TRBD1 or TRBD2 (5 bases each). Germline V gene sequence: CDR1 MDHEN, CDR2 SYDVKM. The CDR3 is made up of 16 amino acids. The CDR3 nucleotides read TGTGCCGGCAGTTCGATTGCCCGGGGCCGGGTCTACGAGCAGTACTTC. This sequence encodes CAGSSIARGRVYEQYF.